This T cell receptor (beta chain) is drawn from a study of early T cells in non-severe SARS-CoV-2 infection. Study-level results: Lookups in VDJdb leaned toward anti-spike CD8 responses and missed private and CD4 specificities.

The germline CDR1 and CDR2 sequences are MNHNS and SASEGT. The ends were cut back, 5 bases at V and 0 bases at J, with 10 bases in the middle. This CDR3 spans 14 amino acids. This clonotype was counted a few times. The antigen is unknown. Unique molecular identifiers were added to individual cDNA molecules. TCRdb processed the 5' RACE reads anew with MiXCR; each CDR3 protein has one entry. The repertoire includes 80,000 to 95,000 distinct CDR3 sequences, roughly 15% of them detected once, and just over 5% sits in the top ten. The chain links TRBV6-1 to TRBJ1-1; possibly TRBD1 for D (6 bases). This clonotype was sampled from an adult who was a healthcare worker with PCR-confirmed SARS-CoV-2 infection or an uninfected control (not recorded which). The source material was whole blood, sampled at baseline. CDR3 residues: CASSKDRMNTEAFF. CDR3 DNA sequence: TGTGCCAGCAGTAAGGACAGAATGAACACTGAAGCTTTCTTT.